Presented here are 2 T cell receptor beta chains from one specimen sequenced in a study of regulatory T cells in long-lasting Graves disease. Time point denoted: persistent/refractory GD, antithyroid drugs over 5 years with positive TRAb. Making the TCR library involved RNA that had been extracted from PBMCs. Arm-PCR of CDR3 regions and iRepertoire HTBI primers were the basis on which TCR beta libraries were built. TCRdb re-derived calls from the multiplex PCR reads in MiXCR, one entry per CDR3 protein. The repertoire holds hundreds of thousands of distinct CDR3 sequences, with 21% as singletons. The specimen comprised peripheral blood mononuclear cells (PBMCs), sampled when the disease was refractory, from a patient treated with antithyroid drugs. These receptors came from a female donor with Graves disease.

This clonotype showed up many times. The V gene is TRBV2, the J gene TRBJ2-7, with D perhaps TRBD1 (5 bases). The CDR3 length is 16 residues. CDR1 is SNHLY, CDR2 FYNNEI, per germline. V dropped 4 bases and J dropped 0 bases, with 16 bases sitting between them. The CDR3 sequence: CASSGRVGASSYEQYF. In nucleotides, the CDR3 is TGTGCCAGCAGTGGTCGGGTAGGGGCAAGCTCCTACGAGCAGTACTTC.

This chain uses TRBV20-1 with TRBJ2-7, with 9 bases matching TRBD2. In germline, CDR1 is DFQATT, CDR2 SNEGSKA (reference sequence). The CDR3 is made up of 12 amino acids. The CDR3 DNA sequence: TGCAGCCCCAAACTAGCGGGCTACGAGCAGTACTTC. This translates into CSPKLAGYEQYF.